These T cell receptor beta chains were read from a single sample in a study of T cell repertoires in cytomegalovirus infection. TCRdb itself ran the reads through MiXCR, one entry per CDR3 protein. The repertoire has some 220,000 distinct CDR3 sequences, 30% to 45% of them found once; the top ten carry 55% to 70%. Antigens for these TCRs are unknown. The source material was CD8+ T cells from cultured PBMCs, sampled from culture after CMV antigen stimulation. Every receptor here comes from a human donor in good health (CMV status not recorded). Some clones in this sample may be carry-over from other donors' samples. The CDR3 runs from the conserved cysteine through the conserved F or W. The D gene is left open where the match is weak. A clone size is listed for some rows: how often the clone was seen (once, few, many), or a class if it is expanded.

TRBV18,TRBD2,TRBJ2-1,few,TGTGCCAGCTCACCACCGATCCTAGCGGGAAAAAATGAGCAGTTCTTC,CASSPPILAGKNEQFF
TRBV7-6,NA,TRBJ2-5,NA,TGTGCCAGCACCTCCCAAAGGGAGACCCAGTACTTC,CASTSQRETQYF
TRBV7-8,NA,TRBJ2-5,NA,TGTGCCAGCGCCCTCGGATTAGGGGAGACCCAGTACTTC,CASALGLGETQYF
TRBV7-6,TRBD2,TRBJ2-3,many,TGTGCCAGCAGCCCCTCAGGGACTAGCGGGAGGTGGGCCACGGGAGATACGCAGTATTTT,CASSPSGTSGRWATGDTQYF
TRBV7-6,TRBD1,TRBJ2-7,NA,TGTGCCAGCAGCTTACCAGGGCAGGGGGCTCTCTACGAGCAGTACTTC,CASSLPGQGALYEQYF
TRBV4-2,NA,TRBJ2-3,many,TGTGCCAGCAGCCAAGCCTTGGGCAGCTCCCACACAGATACGCAGTATTTT,CASSQALGSSHTDTQYF
TRBV12-3/TRBV12-4,NA,TRBJ1-5,few,TGTGCCAGCAGTCCTACCGCCCACGGGACGCCAAATCAGCCCCAGCATTTT,CASSPTAHGTPNQPQHF
TRBV12-3/TRBV12-4,TRBD2,TRBJ2-7,few,TGTGCCAGCACCCCTCTAGCGGGGGGGAACCACGAGCAGTACTTC,CASTPLAGGNHEQYF
TRBV20-1,TRBD2,TRBJ2-7,few,TGCAGTGTATTAGCGGGGGCCTACGAGCAGTACTTC,CSVLAGAYEQYF
TRBV6-1,NA,TRBJ1-1,many,TGTGCCAGCAGTCCCTATGACACTACGAACACTGAAGCTTTCTTT,CASSPYDTTNTEAFF
TRBV6-2/TRBV6-3,TRBD1,TRBJ2-7,NA,TGTGCCAGCCTCTCCACGACAGGGAGCGACGAGCAGTACTTC,CASLSTTGSDEQYF
TRBV7-3,TRBD1,TRBJ2-1,NA,TGTGCCAGCACCGACGGGACAGGGGTCAATGAGCAGTTCTTC,CASTDGTGVNEQFF
TRBV6-1,NA,TRBJ2-1,NA,TGTGCCAGCAGTGAACTGCCAAACTCCTACAATGAGCAGTTCTTC,CASSELPNSYNEQFF
TRBV7-6,TRBD2,TRBJ2-3,NA,TGTGCCAGCAGCCCTCGAATTCTAGCGGGAGAACCAGATACGCAGTATTTT,CASSPRILAGEPDTQYF
TRBV7-2,NA,TRBJ2-1,many,TGTGCCAGCAGCTTAAACGGCTACAATGAGCAGTTCTTC,CASSLNGYNEQFF
TRBV10-3,NA,TRBJ1-1,many,TGTGCCATCAGCACCGAACCGAACACTGAAGCTTTCTTT,CAISTEPNTEAFF
TRBV2,NA,TRBJ1-1,few,TGTGCCAGCAGTGAAAGGGGGTTCAACACTGAAGCTTTCTTT,CASSERGFNTEAFF
TRBV7-4,NA,TRBJ1-5,few,TGTGCCAGCAGCTTTTCGGGACGAGTCGGCAATCAGCCCCAGCATTTT,CASSFSGRVGNQPQHF
TRBV7-8,TRBD2,TRBJ2-1,few,TGTGCCAGCAGCTTAGCGGGTCCGCGGGGGGAGCAGTTCTTC,CASSLAGPRGEQFF
TRBV7-9,NA,TRBJ1-2,NA,TGTGCCAGCAGCTTAGGGGGGGGGCCTGGCTACACCTTC,CASSLGGGPGYTF
TRBV7-9,TRBD2,TRBJ2-2,NA,TGTGCCAGCAACCTTCCCGGGACTAGCGGCCTTTGGGACACCGGGGAGCTGTTTTTT,CASNLPGTSGLWDTGELFF
TRBV7-4,TRBD1,TRBJ1-6,few,TGTGCCAGCAGCGGACAGGGAATGGACTATAATTCACCCCTCCACTTT,CASSGQGMDYNSPLHF
TRBV12-3/TRBV12-4,NA,TRBJ2-3,NA,TGTGCCAGCGGGGATCAGGGTAGCACAGATACGCAGTATTTT,CASGDQGSTDTQYF
TRBV12-5,NA,TRBJ2-5,NA,TGTGCTAGTGGCGGGGACGGATCCCAAGAGACCCAGTACTTC,CASGGDGSQETQYF
TRBV27,NA,TRBJ2-7,few,TGTGCCAGCAGTTTCGACGGCTACGAGCAGTACTTC,CASSFDGYEQYF
TRBV28,NA,TRBJ2-2,few,TGTGCCAGCAGTTTACGACAAACCACCGGGGAGCTGTTTTTT,CASSLRQTTGELFF
TRBV27,TRBD1,TRBJ1-1,few,TGTGCCAGCAGCCGGGACAGGGGATTTTTTAAAGCTTTCTTT,CASSRDRGFFKAFF
TRBV7-8,NA,TRBJ1-6,many,TGTGCCAGCAGCTTAGAGGTGGGATGGAATTCACCCCTCCACTTT,CASSLEVGWNSPLHF
TRBV19,TRBD1,TRBJ2-7,NA,TGTGCCAGTAGTATAGGGGCGACAGGGGGCTACTACGAGCAGTACTTC,CASSIGATGGYYEQYF
TRBV10-2,TRBD2,TRBJ2-3,NA,TGCGCCAGCAGTGAGAATAGCGGGGGGTTAGATACGCAGTATTTT,CASSENSGGLDTQYF
TRBV9,TRBD2,TRBJ2-1,NA,TGTGCCAGCAGCGCTAGCGGGGGGGGATACAATGAGCAGTTCTTC,CASSASGGGYNEQFF
TRBV4-2,NA,TRBJ2-7,NA,TGTGCCAGCAGCCAAGAAGAGACATACTACGAGCAGTACTTC,CASSQEETYYEQYF
TRBV27,TRBD1,TRBJ1-1,once,TGTGCCAGCAGTTCGAGGACAGGGGTAAGCACTGAAGCTTTCTTT,CASSSRTGVSTEAFF
TRBV6-5,TRBD2,TRBJ2-1,few,TGTGCCAGCAGACGACTAGCGGGGGCCCAGTCCTCCTACAATGAGCAGTTCTTC,CASRRLAGAQSSYNEQFF
TRBV11-2,NA,TRBJ2-5,few,TGTGCCAGCAGCTTAGGGATGGAGACCCAGTACTTC,CASSLGMETQYF
TRBV4-2,NA,TRBJ1-4,NA,TGTGCCAGCAGCCAAGAAGGGGAAGGCGCTAATGAAAAACTGTTTTTT,CASSQEGEGANEKLFF
TRBV11-2,NA,TRBJ2-5,NA,TGTGCCAGCAAAGGGGAGGAAGAGACCCAGTACTTC,CASKGEEETQYF
TRBV7-8,NA,TRBJ1-1,many,TGTGCCAGCAGCCCACGTATCGGGCGTATGAACACTGAAGCTTTCTTT,CASSPRIGRMNTEAFF
TRBV7-9,NA,TRBJ1-2,NA,TGTGCCAGCAGCTTAGCTATCGGGACACCCTATGGCTACACCTTC,CASSLAIGTPYGYTF
TRBV7-9,NA,TRBJ1-2,NA,TGTGCCCCCACCCCCGCCGACAAAAACTATGGCTACACCTTC,CAPTPADKNYGYTF
TRBV11-2,NA,TRBJ2-2,NA,TGTGCCAGCAGCTTATGGATAGGGCAGGAAAACACCGGGGAGCTGTTTTTT,CASSLWIGQENTGELFF
TRBV6-8,NA,TRBJ1-1,NA,TGTGCCAGCAGTTACTCGCCCGGGGCCGGGACTGAAGCTTTCTTT,CASSYSPGAGTEAFF
TRBV19,NA,TRBJ2-7,NA,TGTGCCAGTAGTCCGGCGGAGGGAACCTACGAGCAGTACTTC,CASSPAEGTYEQYF
TRBV20-1,NA,TRBJ2-7,NA,TGCAGTGCTACAGATCGGGTAAGGAGCTCCTACGAGCAGTACTTC,CSATDRVRSSYEQYF
TRBV29-1,NA,TRBJ2-7,NA,TGCAGCGTTTATCTGTGGGGGTCTTACGAGCAGTACTTC,CSVYLWGSYEQYF
TRBV14,NA,TRBJ2-7,few,TGTGCCAGCAGCCAATCTCTGACAGTCTACGAGCAGTACTTC,CASSQSLTVYEQYF
TRBV6-1,NA,TRBJ2-1,many,TGTGCCAGCAGTGAAGTGGAGGGAGGGGGGTATGAGCAGTTCTTC,CASSEVEGGGYEQFF
TRBV7-1,NA,TRBJ2-1,NA,TGTGCCAGCGCCCCGGTGGGCGACAATGAGCAGTTCTTC,CASAPVGDNEQFF
TRBV7-3,TRBD1,TRBJ2-2,NA,TGTGCCAGCAGCCAGACAGGGACCGGGGAGCTGTTTTTT,CASSQTGTGELFF
TRBV2,NA,TRBJ2-3,NA,TGTGCCAGCAGTGCTCCCGAAGGAGGTTTTCCAAAAGATACGCAGTATTTT,CASSAPEGGFPKDTQYF